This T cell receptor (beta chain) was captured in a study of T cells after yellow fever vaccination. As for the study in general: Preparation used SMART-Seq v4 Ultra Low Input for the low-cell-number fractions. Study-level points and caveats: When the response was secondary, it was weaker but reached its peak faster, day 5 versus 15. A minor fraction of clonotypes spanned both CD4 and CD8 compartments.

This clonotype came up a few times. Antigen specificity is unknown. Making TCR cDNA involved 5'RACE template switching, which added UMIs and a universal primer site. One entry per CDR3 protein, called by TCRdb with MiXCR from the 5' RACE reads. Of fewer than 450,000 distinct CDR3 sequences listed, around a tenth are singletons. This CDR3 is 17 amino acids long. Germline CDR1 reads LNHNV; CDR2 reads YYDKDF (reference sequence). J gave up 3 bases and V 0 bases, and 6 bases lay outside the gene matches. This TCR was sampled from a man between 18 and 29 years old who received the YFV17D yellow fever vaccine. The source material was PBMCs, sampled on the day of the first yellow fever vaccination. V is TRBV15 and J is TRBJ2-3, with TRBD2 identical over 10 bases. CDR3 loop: CATSRELAGQVTDTQYF. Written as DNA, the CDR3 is TGTGCCACCAGCAGAGAACTAGCGGGGCAGGTGACAGATACGCAGTATTTT. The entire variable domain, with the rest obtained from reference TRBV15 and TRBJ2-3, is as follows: DAMVIQNPRYQVTQFGKPVTLSCSQTLNHNVMYWYQQKSSQAPKLLFHYYDKDFNNEADTPDNFQSRRPNTSFCFLDIRSPGLGDTAMYLCATSRELAGQVTDTQYFGPGTRLTVL.